These 25 T cell receptor beta chains were sequenced from one sample in a study of shared T cell receptors in the human thymus. Assay used: immunoSEQ multiplex PCR; TCRdb lists only in-frame clones, some missing. The sample gives some 660,000 clones, about 90% of which show up once; about 0.0094% is in the top ten. The data were also submitted as part of a second study, on human thymus T cells.

Sequenced sample: thymocytes. These receptors were collected from a boy in the first two years of life with a congenital heart defect.

This chain joins TRBV4-3 and TRBJ1-4; no definite D call. The CDR3 totals 17 residues. Germline V CDR1 and CDR2: LGHNA, YSLEER. Trimming pared 0 bases from V and 8 bases from J, leaving 19 bases between. This chain's CDR3 is CASSQEDLRHVREKLFF. The CDR3 DNA follows: TGCGCCAGCAGCCAAGAGGACTTAAGACATGTTCGAGAAAAACTGTTTTTT.

This chain connects TRBV5-1 to TRBJ2-2; 10 nucleotides agree with TRBD2. The germline gives CDR1 SGHRS, CDR2 YFSETQ. The CDR3 totals 16 residues. Trimming removed 4 bases from V and 6 bases from J; junction bases left unmatched: 9. As DNA, the CDR3 is TGCGCCAGCAGCAGCATAGCGGGAGGATCAGCCGGGGAGCTGTTTTTT. Amino acids: CASSSIAGGSAGELFF.

The chain couples TRBV4-1 to TRBJ2-7; the match to TRBD2 covers 10 bases. V gave up 5 bases and J gave up 1 base; unmatched junction bases: 11. The germline V gene has CDR1 MGHRA and CDR2 YSYEKL. CDR3 size: 17 residues. The CDR3 DNA reads TGCGCCAGCAGCATAATGATAGCGGGAGGTCTTTCCTACGAGCAGTACTTC. Translating it yields CASSIMIAGGLSYEQYF.

This clone was seen only once. The rearrangement joins TRBV6-5 to TRBJ1-3; maybe TRBD1 (6 bases). This CDR3 contains 15 residues. Trimming left V 4 bases short and J 7 bases short, with 17 bases between. Germline V gene lookup returns CDR1 MNHEY and CDR2 SVGAGI. This chain's CDR3 is CASSSRSLGANTIYF. The CDR3, as DNA: TGTGCCAGCAGTTCCAGGTCCTTGGGGGCGAACACCATATATTTT.

The V and J genes are TRBV18 and TRBJ2-1; 10 nucleotides match TRBD2. Germline V gives CDR1 KGHSH, CDR2 LQKENI. J was trimmed by 5 bases and V by 8 bases; bases with no gene match: 27. This CDR3 comprises 21 residues. CDR3 in amino acids: CASKFPPNPDKAGGPHNEQFF. The CDR3 DNA follows: TGTGCCAGCAAATTCCCACCGAATCCCGACAAAGCGGGAGGGCCTCACAATGAGCAGTTCTTC.

The genes are TRBV4-1 and TRBJ2-5; 10 bases map to TRBD2. The CDR3 is 14 amino acids. CDR1 is MGHRA, CDR2 YSYEKL, per germline. The J segment lost 5 bases and the V segment lost 3 bases, leaving 3 bases of the junction unmatched. The CDR3 region is CASSQTSGRETQYF. The CDR3 nucleotides are TGCGCCAGCAGCCAGACTAGCGGGCGCGAGACCCAGTACTTC.

The chain has TRBV7-2 and TRBJ2-1, with 10 bases lining up with TRBD2. The CDR3 loop spans 18 amino acids. The germline V gene has CDR1 SGHTA and CDR2 FQGNSA. After removal of 1 base from V and 7 bases from J, the junction contained 13 bases not matched to a gene. The CDR3 nucleotides are TGTGCCAGCAGCTTAGTACCAGCGGGGGGGCATTTGGGGAATGAGCAGTTCTTC. It encodes CASSLVPAGGHLGNEQFF.

The CDR3 DNA sequence: TGCGCCAGCAGCTTGGAACTAGCGGGAGATAATGAGCAGTTCTTC. This translates into CASSLELAGDNEQFF. J is TRBJ2-1 and V is TRBV5-1, with 11 bases aligning to TRBD2. The CDR3 is made up of 15 amino acids. CDR1 is SGHRS and CDR2 is YFSETQ in the germline V gene. Losses at the gene ends were 0 bases for V and 7 bases for J; bases not matched to a gene: 3. Together with reference TRBV5-1 and TRBJ2-1, the CDR3 gives the full variable domain: KAGVTQTPRYLIKTRGQQVTLSCSPISGHRSVSWYQQTPGQGLQFLFEYFSETQRNKGNFPGRFSGRQFSNSRSEMNVSTLELGDSALYLCASSLELAGDNEQFFGPGTRLTVL.

The CDR3 sequence is CAISQPGLAYNEQYF. The CDR3 DNA reads as TGTGCCATCAGTCAACCGGGACTAGCATATAACGAGCAGTACTTC. This chain connects TRBV10-3 to TRBJ2-7, with TRBD2 matching over 9 bases. Germline loops: CDR1 ENHRY, CDR2 SYGVKD. This CDR3 spans 15 amino acids. The junction had 10 bases not matched to a gene; V was cut back by 5 bases and J by 5 bases.

The CDR3 sequence: CASSQDPQGHYGYTF. The CDR3 region has the DNA TGCGCCAGCAGCCAAGATCCACAGGGCCACTATGGCTACACCTTC. The J gene is TRBJ1-2, the V gene TRBV4-3; D is possibly TRBD1 (6 bases). V gave up 0 bases and J gave up 3 bases, with 11 bases separating them. Germline lookup yields CDR1 LGHNA and CDR2 YSLEER. The CDR3 spans 15 residues.

This chain links TRBV30 with TRBJ1-2; D perhaps matches TRBD1 (5 bases). Germline lookup yields CDR1 GTSNPN and CDR2 SVGIG (reference sequence). This CDR3 is built from 12 residues. Between the trimmed V and J ends, which lost 5 bases and 8 bases, there was a span of 15 bases. CDR3 protein: CAWQFQGSGYTF. CDR3 nucleotide sequence: TGTGCCTGGCAATTTCAGGGATCAGGCTACACCTTC.

This chain uses TRBV28 with TRBJ2-1; possibly TRBD2 for D (5 bases). Between the trimmed V and J ends, which lost 8 bases and 2 bases, there was a span of 10 bases. Looked up from germline, CDR1 is MDHEN and CDR2 is SYDVKM. There are 13 residues in the CDR3. CDR3 region: CASLSDTYNEQFF. Written as DNA, the CDR3 is TGTGCCAGCCTTAGCGACACCTACAATGAGCAGTTCTTC.

This clone was seen just once. The rearrangement uses TRBV28 and TRBJ2-2, with TRBD2 matching 15 bases. V was pared by 5 bases and J by 5 bases, with 6 bases of the junction left unmatched. The CDR3 runs 17 residues. Germline CDR1 reads MDHEN; CDR2 reads SYDVKM. This chain's CDR3 is CASSTPGLAGGTGELFF. DNA of the CDR3: TGTGCCAGCAGTACTCCCGGACTAGCGGGGGGGACCGGGGAGCTGTTTTTT.

The rearrangement uses TRBV4-2 and TRBJ1-5; D may be TRBD1 (5 bases). From germline, CDR1 is LGHNA and CDR2 YNFKEQ. The CDR3 spans 16 residues. V lost 4 bases and J 7 bases, leaving 20 bases between the germline ends. The CDR3 spells CASSPSGIQGGQPQHF. The CDR3 DNA reads TGTGCCAGCAGCCCTAGTGGTATCCAGGGTGGCCAGCCCCAGCATTTT.

In this sample, this clone turned up a few times. The V and J genes are TRBV6-1 and TRBJ1-5; D is unresolved. Trimming took off 7 bases at V and 5 bases at J, with 15 bases between the two ends. CDR3 length equals 14 residues. CDR1 and CDR2 from the germline V gene are MNHNS and SASEGT. The CDR3 DNA reads as TGTGCCAGCACCTGTGGCGGCGGGGATCAGCCCCAGCATTTT. This encodes CASTCGGGDQPQHF.

The table lists this clone with a count of one. Written as DNA, the CDR3 is TGTGCCAGCACCTCGACAGGGGACGAAAACACTGAAGCTTTCTTT. It codes for CASTSTGDENTEAFF. The rearrangement links TRBV6-5 to TRBJ1-1; 8 positions agree with TRBD1. Germline V gene data show CDR1 as MNHEY and CDR2 as SVGAGI. The CDR3 covers 15 residues. Trimming took 7 bases from V and 2 from J; bases not matched to a gene: 9.

The chain employs TRBV19 and TRBJ2-1; D is ambiguous. This CDR3 is built from 14 residues. Trimming pared 6 bases from V and 4 bases from J, leaving 13 bases between. CDR1 LNHDA and CDR2 SQIVND come from the germline V gene (reference sequence). The CDR3 is CASSHVSQYNEQFF. Written as DNA, the CDR3 is TGTGCCAGTAGCCATGTGTCCCAATACAATGAGCAGTTCTTC.

V and J are TRBV28 and TRBJ2-2; the D gene is possibly TRBD2 (5 bases). The CDR3 covers 18 residues. Germline assignment: CDR1 MDHEN and CDR2 SYDVKM. V dropped 4 bases and J dropped 1 base, with 19 bases sitting between them. CDR3 amino acids: CASSSQFNGKENTGELFF. In nucleotides, the CDR3 is TGTGCCAGCAGTTCCCAATTTAACGGGAAGGAGAACACCGGGGAGCTGTTTTTT. Complete variable domain (other parts from reference TRBV28 and TRBJ2-2): DVKVTQSSRYLVKRTGEKVFLECVQDMDHENMFWYRQDPGLGLRLIYFSYDVKMKEKGDIPEGYSVSREKKERFSLILESASTNQTSMYLCASSSQFNGKENTGELFFGEGSRLTVL.

The chain uses TRBV6-9 and TRBJ2-5; D is uncertain. This CDR3 contains 15 residues. Germline V CDR1 and CDR2: MNHGY, SVAAGI. The germline V and J ends were trimmed by 0 bases and 4 bases, with 12 bases remaining between them. CDR3 loop: CASSYSPGDGETQYF. The CDR3 coding sequence is TGTGCCAGCAGTTATTCCCCGGGTGACGGAGAGACCCAGTACTTC.

The gene calls are TRBV11-1 and TRBJ2-1, with TRBD2 identical over 10 bases. The length of the CDR3 is 16 residues. Germline V gene data show CDR1 as SGHAT and CDR2 as FQDESV (reference sequence). The trim removed 5 bases at V and 10 bases at J, leaving 14 bases unmatched. The CDR3 loop reads CASSTQSGGVLVEQFF. The CDR3 DNA follows: TGTGCCAGCAGCACCCAGAGCGGGGGGGTGTTAGTGGAGCAGTTCTTC.

CDR3 loop: CASSLQGNRPYEQYF. The CDR3 DNA follows: TGTGCCAGCAGTCTACAGGGGAATAGGCCCTACGAGCAGTACTTC. The chain is built from TRBV27 and TRBJ2-7; 7 positions agree with TRBD1. The CDR3 runs 15 residues. Germline V lookup: CDR1 MNHEY, CDR2 SMNVEV (reference sequence). The V gene end was trimmed by 5 bases and the J gene end by 2 bases; junction bases not matched to a gene: 9.

This rearrangement joins TRBV7-6 to TRBJ1-4; D call uncertain. Trimming shortened V by 5 bases and J by 10 bases, and 17 bases separated the two germline ends. The CDR3 consists of 14 residues. Germline V gives CDR1 SGHVS, CDR2 FNYEAQ. CDR3 sequence reads: CASSPRVYEGKLFF. The DNA of the CDR3 is TGTGCCAGCAGCCCACGGGTCTACGAGGGAAAACTGTTTTTT.

This clone was found once. The V call is TRBV25-1, the J call TRBJ2-1, with 10 bases lining up with TRBD2. The CDR3 length is 16 residues. J was trimmed by 4 bases and V by 3 bases; bases with no gene match: 6. The germline V gene has CDR1 MGHDK and CDR2 SYGVNS. CDR3 sequence: CASSEKSGRAYNEQFF. CDR3 bases: TGTGCCAGCAGTGAGAAAAGCGGGAGGGCTTACAATGAGCAGTTCTTC.

For the CDR3, the DNA is TGTGCCAGCAGCTTGGACTATTCTAGCACAGATACGCAGTATTTT. As protein: CASSLDYSSTDTQYF. This chain links TRBV5-6 with TRBJ2-3; D is uncertain. The CDR3 has 15 amino acids. Trimming cost V 0 bases and J 0 bases, with 8 bases left between them. Germline V gene sequence: CDR1 SGHDT, CDR2 YYEEEE.

This clone was seen a few times. The chain is built from TRBV5-1 and TRBJ2-7; 8 nucleotides line up with TRBD1. This CDR3 has 17 amino acids. V shed 0 bases, J shed 2 bases, and the junction held 10 bases outside the gene matches. Germline assignment: CDR1 SGHRS and CDR2 YFSETQ. For the CDR3, the DNA is TGCGCCAGCAGCTTGGAAGTAATGGGACAGGATACCTACGAGCAGTACTTC. Translation: CASSLEVMGQDTYEQYF.